This TCR beta chain was found in a study of T-cell reconstitution after alpha-beta-depleted transplantation in children. The library targeted TCRbeta and was prepared with unique molecular identifiers. TCRdb itself ran the PCR reads through MiXCR, one entry per CDR3 protein. The repertoire holds approximately 400,000 distinct CDR3 sequences, with about a tenth as singletons. The CDR3 has 15 amino acids. Germline CDR1 is SGHRS and CDR2 is YFSETQ. Trimming cost V 4 bases and J 5 bases; bases outside gene matches: 5. The V gene is TRBV5-1, the J gene TRBJ1-5; 11 bases are a match to TRBD1. The starting material was PBMCs from the stem cell graft donor, obtained from the stem cell graft. The receptor was isolated from a human donor who donated a stem cell graft to a child with acute myeloid leukemia. In DNA, the CDR3 is TGCGCCAGCAGCCTTTGGACAGGGGGCGATCAGCCCCAGCATTTT. Protein product: CASSLWTGGDQPQHF.